The present entry profiles one T cell receptor (beta chain) with its context. The antigen remains undetermined. This sample was included in a study of T cells in tuberculosis. About the research overall: Sequenced TCRs come from CD1B-GMM tetramer-binding T cells. IGRA-negative adolescents, IGRA-positive adolescents with latent tuberculosis and adults with active tuberculosis formed this South African cohort.

Losses at the gene ends were 2 bases for V and 5 bases for J; bases not matched to a gene: 8. CDR3 length: 15 residues. The germline V gene has CDR1 MNHNS and CDR2 SASEGT. Findings and limits, study-wide: GMM-specific TCRs were nearer to active tuberculosis alpha repertoires, suggesting expansion.

The repertoire was sequenced with immunoSEQ multiplex PCR; TCRdb's copy has only in-frame clones and lacks some. Of 28,000 or so clones detected, roughly 90% appear once; the ten largest clones hold 6.1%. Sample: PBMCs. The sequence was obtained from a donor between 10 and 35 years old with latent tuberculosis or without tuberculosis infection. The J gene is TRBJ2-7, the V gene TRBV6-1, with 8 positions matching TRBD2. In nucleotides, the CDR3 is TGTGCCAGCAGTGAAATGGGCGGGGGGTCGGACGAGCAGTACTTC. Protein product: CASSEMGGGSDEQYF.